This T cell receptor beta chain is from a study of blood T cell repertoires in COVID-19. Whole-study context: The origin of the acute and convalescent COVID-19 samples was the United States, Italy and Spain. T cells, B-cell-depleted T cells, or PBMCs provided the cDNA or gDNA that served as material.

In the source study's methods: How many nucleated cells were present was estimated from reference gene primer amplification. TCRdb's table, derived via immunoSEQ multiplex PCR, lists solely in-frame clones and lacks some. D and trimming come from the DNA, and the V and J calls and clone size come from that table. The sample shows about 250,000 clones, approximately 80% of them seen only once. CDR1 SGHNT and CDR2 YYREEE come from the germline V gene (reference sequence). The CDR3 has 15 residues. V shed 2 bases and J 2 bases; nucleotides not matched to a gene: 5. The specimen was peripheral blood. The chain joins TRBV5-4 to TRBJ2-7, with 9 bases matching TRBD1. This clonotype originated in a man older than 75 with acute or convalescent COVID-19. CDR3 residues: CASSFRQGGTYEQYF. The CDR3, as DNA: TGTGCCAGCAGCTTTAGACAGGGGGGTACCTACGAGCAGTACTTC.